This T cell receptor (beta chain) was recorded in a study of blood T cell repertoires in COVID-19. This clone was detected once. V lost 6 bases to trimming and J lost 1 base; unmatched junction nucleotides: 8. Germline V gene data show CDR1 as KGHSH and CDR2 as LQKENI. The CDR3 sequence is 16 residues long. Here immunoSEQ multiplex PCR was the method, and the copy in TCRdb shows in-frame clones only, minus some. The data show 70,000 or so clones, around 74% seen once. The TCR originated in a man between 70 and 80 years old with acute or convalescent COVID-19. Sample: peripheral blood. V gene TRBV18 combines with J gene TRBJ1-5; 8 bases fit TRBD1. CDR3 in amino acids: CASSLQGARSNQPQHF. The CDR3 nucleotides read TGTGCCAGCTCCCTCCAGGGGGCACGGAGCAATCAGCCCCAGCATTTT. The whole variable domain, filled in from reference TRBV18 and TRBJ1-5, reads NAGVMQNPRHLVRRRGQEARLRCSPMKGHSHVYWYRQLPEEGLKFMVYLQKENIIDESGMPKERFSAEFPKEGPSILRIQQVVRGDSAAYFCASSLQGARSNQPQHFGDGTRLSIL.